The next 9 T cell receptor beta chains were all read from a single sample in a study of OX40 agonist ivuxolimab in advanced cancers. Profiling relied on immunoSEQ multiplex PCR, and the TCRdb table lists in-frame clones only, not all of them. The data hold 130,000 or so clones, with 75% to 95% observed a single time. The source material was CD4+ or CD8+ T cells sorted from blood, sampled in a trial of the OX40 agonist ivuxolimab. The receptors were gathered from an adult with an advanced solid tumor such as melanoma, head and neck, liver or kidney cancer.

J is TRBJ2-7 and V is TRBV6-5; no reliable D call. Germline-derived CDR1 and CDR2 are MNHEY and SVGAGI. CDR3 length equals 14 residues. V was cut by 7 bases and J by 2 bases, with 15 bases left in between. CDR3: CASIKKKTTYEQYF. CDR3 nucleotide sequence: TGTGCCAGCATAAAAAAAAAGACGACCTACGAGCAGTACTTC.

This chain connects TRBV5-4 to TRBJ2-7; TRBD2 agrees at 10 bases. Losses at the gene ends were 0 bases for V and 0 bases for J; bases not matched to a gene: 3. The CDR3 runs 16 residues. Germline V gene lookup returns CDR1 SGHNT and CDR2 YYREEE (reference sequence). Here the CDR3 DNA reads TGTGCCAGCAGCTTGGGTAGCGGGGGGTTCTCCTACGAGCAGTACTTC. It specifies CASSLGSGGFSYEQYF.

The CDR3 DNA is TGTGCCAGCAGCCTCCCCCCTGGGCGGTACACAGATACGCAGTATTTT. Protein product: CASSLPPGRYTDTQYF. This sequence joins TRBV28 and TRBJ2-3; no reliable D call. With 6 bases removed from V and 2 bases from J, the gap between germline ends came to 18 bases. The CDR3 is 16 amino acids. Germline CDR1 reads MDHEN; CDR2 reads SYDVKM.

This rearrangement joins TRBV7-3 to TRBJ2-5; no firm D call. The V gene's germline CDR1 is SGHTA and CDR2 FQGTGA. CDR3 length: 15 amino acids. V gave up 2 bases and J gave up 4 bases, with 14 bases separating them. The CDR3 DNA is TGTGCCAGCAGCTTAGGCGGAAAAAGAGGAGAGACCCAGTACTTC. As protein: CASSLGGKRGETQYF.

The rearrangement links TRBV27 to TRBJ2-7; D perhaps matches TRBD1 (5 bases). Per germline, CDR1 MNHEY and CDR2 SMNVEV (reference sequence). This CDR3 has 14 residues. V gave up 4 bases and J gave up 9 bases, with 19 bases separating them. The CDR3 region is CASSWARETGGQYF. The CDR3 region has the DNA TGTGCCAGCAGTTGGGCCAGGGAAACTGGCGGGCAGTACTTC.

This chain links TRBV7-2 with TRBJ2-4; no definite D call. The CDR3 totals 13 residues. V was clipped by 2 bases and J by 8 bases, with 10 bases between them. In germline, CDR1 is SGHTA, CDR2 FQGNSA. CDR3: CASSLNRKDIQYF. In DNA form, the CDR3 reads TGTGCCAGCAGCTTAAACCGGAAGGACATTCAGTACTTC.

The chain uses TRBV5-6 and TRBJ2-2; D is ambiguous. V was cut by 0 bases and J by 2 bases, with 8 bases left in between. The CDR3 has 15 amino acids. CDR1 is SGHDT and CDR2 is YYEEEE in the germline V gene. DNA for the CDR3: TGTGCCAGCAGCTTGGGCTATACTAACACCGGGGAGCTGTTTTTT. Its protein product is CASSLGYTNTGELFF.

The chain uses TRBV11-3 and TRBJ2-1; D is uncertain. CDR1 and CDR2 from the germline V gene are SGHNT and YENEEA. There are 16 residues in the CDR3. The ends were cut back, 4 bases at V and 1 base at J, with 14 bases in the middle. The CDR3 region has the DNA TGTGCCAGCAGCTCCCGGAAGGCCGGGTCCTACAATGAGCAGTTCTTC. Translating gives CASSSRKAGSYNEQFF.

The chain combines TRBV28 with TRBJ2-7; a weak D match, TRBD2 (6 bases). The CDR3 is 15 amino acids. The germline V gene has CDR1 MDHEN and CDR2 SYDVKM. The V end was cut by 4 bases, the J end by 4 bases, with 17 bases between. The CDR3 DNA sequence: TGTGCCAGCAGTTCCCGGGGGTATGAGCGATACGAGCAGTACTTC. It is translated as CASSSRGYERYEQYF.